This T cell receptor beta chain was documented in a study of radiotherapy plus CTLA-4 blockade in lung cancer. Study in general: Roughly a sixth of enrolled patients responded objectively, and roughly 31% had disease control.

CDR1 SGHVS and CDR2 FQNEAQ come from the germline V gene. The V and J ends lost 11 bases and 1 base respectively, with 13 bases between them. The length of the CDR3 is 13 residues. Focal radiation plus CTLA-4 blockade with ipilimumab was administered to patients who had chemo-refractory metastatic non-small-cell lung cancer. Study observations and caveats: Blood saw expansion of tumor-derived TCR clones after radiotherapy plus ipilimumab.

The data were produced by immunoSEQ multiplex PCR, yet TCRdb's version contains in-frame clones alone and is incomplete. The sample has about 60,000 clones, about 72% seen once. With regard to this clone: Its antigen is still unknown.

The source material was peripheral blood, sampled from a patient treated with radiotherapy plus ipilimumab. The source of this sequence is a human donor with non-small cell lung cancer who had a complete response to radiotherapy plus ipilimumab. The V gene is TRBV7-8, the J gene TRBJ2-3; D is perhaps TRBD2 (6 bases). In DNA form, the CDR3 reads TGTGCCGGGGTGGGGGGAGGCACAGATACGCAGTATTTT. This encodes CAGVGGGTDTQYF.